The source of this T cell receptor (beta chain) is a study of T cell responses to AZD1222 COVID-19 vaccine (dated by TCRdb to about 2021). General notes on the study: A total of approximately 250 trial participants underwent TCR sequencing, of whom about 210 had received two doses of AZD1222 and about 25 had received two doses of the MenACWY control vaccine. Trial participants were enrolled into age subgroups of 18-55, 56-69 and 70-plus years, which contained approximately 150, 30 and 60 TCR-sequenced participants, respectively. The full study reports these points: Because no samples from the day 14 peak response were available, repertoires could be characterized only after the peak T cell response. Participants were mostly white British and included more females than males, and it was suggested by the authors that clonal diversity may have been underestimated. Conclusions about previously exposed vaccinees were limited because only six AZD1222 recipients were SARS-CoV-2 seropositive at baseline. Reportedly, close to half of the unique spike-specific TCRs recognized epitopes lying outside the regions that are mutated in the B.1.351 and B.1.1.7 variants. The vaccine-associated CD4 TCRs covered the entire spike protein, and the dominant responses fell in regions 160-218 and 743-854. A significant rise in spike-specific TCR breadth and depth was observed after two AZD1222 doses relative to day 0 and relative to MenACWY recipients. The 56-69-year group was small, and its depth increase did not reach significance, likely because of low power.

The sample's time point label is to be understood as: about 28 days (+/-7) after the second vaccine dose. AZD1222 recipients with second doses at about 4 weeks or about 12 weeks were pooled, because spike-specific TCR depth and breadth did not differ between schedules. Samples from vaccinated people were obtained from the UK trials COV001 and COV002, which included a single-blind randomized controlled phase 2/3 trial of AZD1222 (ChAdOx1 nCoV-19) in healthy adults. For TCRbeta chain sequencing, PBMC samples from trial participants were taken at day 0 and at day 28 after the second dose. The CDR3 holds 13 amino acids from the cysteine to the phenylalanine. Only the CDR3 part of the read is kept: 39 bases, read in frame from the first base. CDR1 MDHEN and CDR2 SYDVKM were looked up in the germline V gene. A distance of 11 bases separates the germline ends of V and J, which lose 9 bases and 1 base respectively.

Points on this clone: This clone's antigen is unknown. It has no much larger one-base neighbor in the sample; base qualities were not kept.

The CDR3 regions of human TCRbeta chains were subjected to immunosequencing. Under the source paper's analysis protocol: TCRs in the repertoires were compared against a reference library of SARS-CoV-2-specific TCRs that had been generated with the MIRA antigen-specificity platform. Breadth was defined as the fraction of unique TCRs that were SARS-CoV-2-associated. Depth was defined as the fraction of total T cells that were SARS-CoV-2-associated. Using the MIRA data, each spike-specific TCR was assigned both to the spike region to which the TCR was reactive and to a CD4 or CD8 class. Log10-transformed breadth and depth values were compared by one-way ANOVA with Sidak's multiple comparisons tests. Drawn from immuneACCESS, this table holds only the in-frame rearrangements with V and J called that TCRdb kept. Clones are partly lost; checked studies trace under half to an unresolved V gene and leave the rest unexplained. The DNA gave D and trimming, while V, J and clone size come from that table. Recorded for this sample are 95,000 or so clones; about 89% of them occurred a single time. 7.5% to 9.5% of the sample belongs to the ten largest clones.

This receptor was obtained from an adult who received the AZD1222 COVID-19 vaccine. The chain links TRBV28 with TRBJ2-3; TRBD2 is a possible D gene, resting on 6 matching bases. The sequences come from peripheral blood, collected 28 days after the second AZD1222 dose. The CDR3 is CASRWGGTDTQYF. The base sequence is TGTGCCAGTAGGTGGGGGGGCACAGATACGCAGTATTTT.